This record looks at one TCR beta chain sequence and its context. This clonotype was seen a few times. Its recognized antigen is unknown. The input lacks base qualities; no much larger clone sits a single base away. Systemically healthy Caucasian individuals from Russia, 39 in total and aged roughly 6 to 95 years, were included as donors. Approximately 9 milliliters of peripheral blood were collected from each donor into EDTA-treated Vacutainer tubes. Ficoll-Paque density-gradient centrifugation was used to isolate PBMCs, with at least 7 million per sample. Trizol reagent was used to extract total RNA from PBMCs, with at least 6 micrograms per sample. The percentages of naive CD45RAhigh/CD27high T cells were determined by flow cytometry on a PBMC aliquot from every donor. This entry comes from a study of blood T cells in healthy people across ages (dated by TCRdb to 2014 to 2015). Background on the whole study: Template switching captured roughly one uniquely barcoded TCR beta cDNA molecule per two T cells in model experiments. To track age-related changes in TCR beta repertoire diversity, the study relied on deep sequencing normalized with unique cDNA molecular identifiers. For two donors (one aged 18 to 29 and one aged 80 or older), the study analyzed two additional independent replicas of 1 million unique cDNA reads from the same blood draw. The donors were divided into four age groups: young (average approximately 15 years), middle-aged (approximately 42), aged (approximately 64) and long-lived (82). To avoid experimental bias, donors of different ages were spread randomly across the sequencing lanes.

The junction carries 8 bases between V and J, which are trimmed by 0 bases and 8 bases respectively. CDR1 and CDR2 are drawn from the germline V gene: MGHRA, YSYEKL. Its CDR3 holds 13 amino acids, cysteine through phenylalanine. Here the CDR3 DNA is all that survives: 39 bases in frame from base 1. The library relied on 5' RACE. The run used an Illumina HiSeq 2500. A second PCR of 7 to 11 cycles was run with a J-beta primer mix and a sample-barcoded 5' primer. Each TCR beta cDNA molecule received a unique molecular identifier from a template-switch 5' adaptor carrying 12 random nucleotides. At least 3 million CDR3-containing paired-end reads were obtained from each sample. First-strand cDNA synthesis was performed from all RNA using the Mint cDNA synthesis kit, with priming by a TRBC-specific oligonucleotide. After uracil-DNA glycosylase treatment, a first 18-cycle PCR used universal primers M1SS and BC2_uni_R on all cDNA. The authors processed their data as follows. Normalization of each sample was performed by random selection of 1 million high-quality reads, each carrying a distinct molecular identifier. Reads sharing molecular identifiers were discarded rather than binned into consensus sequences. CDR3 identification, clonotype clustering and error correction used MiTCR with a Q25 quality threshold and the strictest error-elimination algorithm. A nonparametric unseen species model with Euler transformation was used to estimate a lower bound on total TCR beta diversity. The public sequencing data were trimmed at Q25 with fastp and processed into clonotypes with MiXCR by TCRdb, which kept only in-frame beta chains. Every distinct CDR3 protein forms one entry, paired with its most common genes and DNA. The V and J calls here are based on TCRdb, not the publication. In this sample the table shows about 1.4 million distinct CDR3 sequences, around 59% of which occur a single time. The ten largest clones add up to over 5.5% of the sample.

The research as a whole found: Bulk unsorted PBMC profiling prevented conclusive comparison of naive and antigen-experienced compartments. A strong correlation was found between observed TCR beta diversity and the percentage of naive T cells measured by flow cytometry. Estimates of total diversity from one million sequenced T cells were regarded as lower bounds and underestimates. Compared with the aged group, the long-lived group had more naive CD4+ T cells, fewer expanded clones and increased TCR diversity, suggesting age selection. Observed TCR beta diversity per million T cells fell roughly linearly with age, and a significant reduction was already apparent by age roughly 41. The CMV infection status of donors was not known, potentially confounding age-related changes in expanded clonotypes.

The source of this sequence is a man between 18 and 35 years old in good health. Recombination connected TRBV4-1 to TRBJ2-1; D gene: possibly TRBD2, on 5 matching bases. Sequencing was carried out using blood. CDR3 sequence: CASSQEGSHEQFF. The DNA sequence is given as TGCGCCAGCAGCCAAGAGGGGAGCCATGAGCAGTTCTTC.